The entry below gives a single T cell receptor (beta chain) sequence along with its context. The antigen remains undetermined. Cord blood came from elective full-term cesareans at 37-41 weeks without labor or membrane rupture. Excluded: fetal demise, active maternal HSV, known maternal HIV. About 19,000 to 100,000 naive CD8+ T cells were sorted per sample. Sequenced by immunoSEQ multiplex PCR; TCRdb stores in-frame clones only, minus some. The sample holds about 7,500 clones; 98% are singletons and the top ten take around 0.36%. The sample originates from a study of naive CD8 T cells in extremely preterm neonates. Overall study results and limits: CDR3 nucleotide sharing was 2.7% in preterm, about 0.44% term, 0.03% children, over 0.0085% adults. Compared with older groups, preterm CDR3s were shorter, with fewer N additions and less trimming.

The germline V gene encodes CDR1 MNHEY and CDR2 SVGAGI. The CDR3 totals 15 residues. After removal of 7 bases from V and 4 bases from J, the junction contained 8 bases not matched to a gene. This sequence joins TRBV6-5 and TRBJ1-1; 11 nucleotides agree with TRBD1. The sequencing input was naive CD8+ T cells from cord blood. This clonotype was obtained from a newborn in good health. Written as DNA, the CDR3 is TGTGCCAGCATCGATTGGACAGGGGGCGGCACTGAAGCTTTCTTT. This translates into CASIDWTGGGTEAFF.